The 13 T cell receptor beta chains listed next were all sequenced from one sample in a study of graft-versus-host responses after intestinal transplantation. Sequenced by immunoSEQ multiplex PCR; TCRdb stores in-frame clones only, minus some. The sample lists 80,000 to 95,000 clones, approximately 90% occurring once. No antigen has been assigned to these receptors. Specimen: unstimulated CD8+ T cells sorted from spleen or lymph node cells, collected before intestinal transplant. All receptors derive from a human donor who received an intestinal transplant.

The chain employs TRBV4-3 and TRBJ1-2; D is unresolved. The V and J ends lost 3 bases and 2 bases respectively, with 10 bases between them. Germline V gene data show CDR1 as LGHNA and CDR2 as YSLEER. The CDR3 loop spans 14 amino acids. CDR3 DNA sequence: TGCGCCAGCAGCCATTACGGACGGAACTATGGCTACACCTTC. Translation: CASSHYGRNYGYTF.

The rearrangement joins TRBV5-6 to TRBJ2-7, with D hard to call. Germline lookup yields CDR1 SGHDT and CDR2 YYEEEE. The CDR3 length is 11 residues. The V end lost 1 base, the J end lost 3 bases, and 2 bases lay between the germline ends. The CDR3 coding sequence is TGTGCCAGCAGCTTGTACTACGAGCAGTACTTC. Its translation is CASSLYYEQYF. Drawing the rest from reference TRBV5-6 and TRBJ2-7, the complete variable domain is DAGVTQSPTHLIKTRGQQVTLRCSPKSGHDTVSWYQQALGQGPQFIFQYYEEEERQRGNFPDRFSGHQFPNYSSELNVNALLLGDSALYLCASSLYYEQYFGPGTRLTVT.

The V and J genes are TRBV7-9 and TRBJ2-1; perhaps TRBD1 as D (5 bases). The CDR3 has 15 residues. V dropped 5 bases and J dropped 4 bases, with 15 bases sitting between them. The germline V gene has CDR1 SEHNR and CDR2 FQNEAQ (reference sequence). The CDR3 region is CASSPATGPYNEQFF. CDR3 sequence (DNA): TGTGCCAGCAGCCCGGCCACAGGCCCGTACAATGAGCAGTTCTTC.

The CDR3 DNA reads as TGTGCCAGCAGATACGACGGGGACACTGAAGCTTTCTTT. Translating gives CASRYDGDTEAFF. This chain joins TRBV11-1 and TRBJ1-1; no reliable D call. V lost 6 bases and J 3 bases, leaving 11 bases between the germline ends. The length of the CDR3 is 13 residues. The germline V gene has CDR1 SGHAT and CDR2 FQDESV (reference sequence).

The J gene is TRBJ1-2, the V gene TRBV6-1; D may be TRBD1 (5 bases). Trimming removed 1 base from V and 5 bases from J, with 8 bases in between. From germline, CDR1 is MNHNS and CDR2 SASEGT. The CDR3 loop spans 13 amino acids. CDR3 in DNA: TGTGCCAGCAGTGAAGAAGGGGAGTATGGCTACACCTTC. Translation gives CASSEEGEYGYTF.

This clone was observed a single time. V is TRBV7-9 and J is TRBJ2-1, with D hard to call. Trimming left V 5 bases short and J 8 bases short, with 19 bases between. The CDR3 has 15 residues. Germline CDR1 and CDR2: SEHNR and FQNEAQ (reference sequence). CDR3 loop: CASSITGSPLDEQFF. CDR3 coding DNA: TGTGCCAGCAGCATAACCGGGTCCCCTCTGGATGAGCAGTTCTTC.

The chain employs TRBV30 and TRBJ2-7; 9 nucleotides match TRBD1. Germline V CDR1 and CDR2: GTSNPN, SVGIG (reference sequence). V trimming: 4 bases; J trimming: 6 bases; junction bases outside the gene matches: 10. This CDR3 has 14 amino acids. The CDR3 DNA reads as TGTGCCTGGATATCCGGGACAGGGCGTCGCGAGCAGTACTTC. Its translation: CAWISGTGRREQYF.

This sequence joins TRBV28 and TRBJ2-7; D is tentatively TRBD1 or TRBD2 (5 bases each). Deletions cut 1 base from V and 1 base from J, with 20 bases between. In germline, CDR1 is MDHEN, CDR2 SYDVKM. The length of the CDR3 is 18 residues. For the CDR3, the DNA is TGTGCCAGCAGTTTATCGGTCTCCGAGGGGCGATGGTCCTACGAGCAGTACTTC. Its protein is CASSLSVSEGRWSYEQYF.

The chain combines TRBV11-2 with TRBJ2-3; TRBD1 might be the D (6 bases). Trimming shortened V by 1 base and J by 2 bases, and 10 bases separated the two germline ends. The CDR3 is made up of 15 amino acids. Germline lookup yields CDR1 SGHAT and CDR2 FQNNGV. Written as DNA, the CDR3 is TGTGCCAGCAGCTTAGGGACAGTTTCCACAGATACGCAGTATTTT. It codes for CASSLGTVSTDTQYF.

The count of this clone is one. The V gene is TRBV28, the J gene TRBJ1-3, with no clear D. CDR1 is MDHEN and CDR2 is SYDVKM in the germline V gene. CDR3 size: 14 residues. The V end was cut by 5 bases, the J end by 1 base, with 9 bases between. This CDR3 reads CASSPMGSGNTIYF. The CDR3 DNA sequence: TGTGCCAGCAGTCCCATGGGGTCTGGAAACACCATATATTTT.

The CDR3, as DNA: TGTGCCAGTAGACTCGGGACAGCGGATTCACCCCTCCACTTT. Translated, it gives CASRLGTADSPLHF. This chain links TRBV19 with TRBJ1-6; 7 bases match TRBD1. Germline CDR1 LNHDA, CDR2 SQIVND (reference sequence). Trimming at V came to 6 bases and at J to 8 bases, leaving 7 bases not matched to a gene. The CDR3 is made up of 14 amino acids.

This chain uses TRBV10-3 with TRBJ2-3; 8 bases match TRBD2. Germline lookup yields CDR1 ENHRY and CDR2 SYGVKD. This CDR3 spans 17 amino acids. J lost 0 bases, V lost 2 bases, and 7 bases had no gene match. The CDR3 is CAISEGLAISSTDTQYF. As DNA, the CDR3 is TGTGCCATCAGTGAGGGACTAGCTATATCTAGCACAGATACGCAGTATTTT.

In its sample, this clone was seen once. The genes are TRBV29-1 and TRBJ2-7, with 7 positions matching TRBD2. The V and J ends lost 1 base and 6 bases, in that order; junction bases with no gene match: 6. CDR1 and CDR2 from the germline V gene are SQVTM and ANQGSEA. There are 13 residues in the CDR3. CDR3 nucleotide sequence: TGCAGCGTTGAAGGGACGGGAGGTTCCGAGCAGTACTTC. Residues: CSVEGTGGSEQYF.